The rows below give T cell receptor beta chains drawn from one sample of a study of neurological immune-mediated disorders. MiXCR, applied by TCRdb to the 5' RACE reads, yields one record per CDR3 protein. Found here are tens of thousands of distinct CDR3 sequences, about 4% of them singletons; the top ten hold roughly 2%. Specimen: PBMCs. The receptors here all came from a woman in her fifties or sixties with multiple sclerosis. Each CDR3 is given with its conserved first and last residue. Each record gives: V gene, J gene, clone size, D gene, CDR3 protein, CDR3 DNA. A D gene is named only where the DNA matches it firmly. Clone sizes are shown as once, few, many, or a class for an expanded clone.

TRBV7-2	TRBJ2-5	many	.	CASSSRGQGGETQYF	TGTGCCAGCAGCTCTAGAGGGCAGGGGGGGGAGACCCAGTACTTC
TRBV29-1	TRBJ1-3	many	.	CSAQGFSGNTIYF	TGCAGCGCGCAAGGGTTCTCTGGAAACACCATATATTTT
TRBV20-1	TRBJ1-5	many	.	CSVGYSNQPQHF	TGCAGTGTTGGGTATAGCAATCAGCCCCAGCATTTT
TRBV16	TRBJ1-1	many	.	CASTPLLNTEAFF	TGTGCCAGCACCCCGCTCCTGAACACTGAAGCTTTCTTT
TRBV7-2	TRBJ2-5	many	TRBD2	CASSRAPGGRETQYF	TGTGCCAGCAGCCGTGCCCCGGGGGGTCGGGAGACCCAGTACTTC
TRBV4-3	TRBJ2-4	many	TRBD2	CASSQDPGLADIQYF	TGCGCCAGCAGCCAAGACCCTGGACTAGCGGATATTCAGTACTTC
TRBV27	TRBJ1-4	many	.	CASSLPDTGKLFF	TGTGCCAGCAGTTTACCCGACACGGGGAAACTGTTTTTT
TRBV4-3	TRBJ2-5	few	.	CASSQEPIGQPQYF	TGCGCCAGCAGCCAAGAGCCAATCGGACAGCCGCAGTACTTC
TRBV7-8	TRBJ1-1	many	.	CASSLYWGRNTEAFF	TGTGCCAGCAGCTTATACTGGGGGAGGAACACTGAAGCTTTCTTT
TRBV20-1	TRBJ2-3	many	.	CSARVSADTQYF	TGCAGTGCTAGAGTTTCGGCAGATACGCAGTATTTT
TRBV12-3/TRBV12-4	TRBJ2-7	many	.	CASSLTGFEQYF	TGTGCCAGCAGTCTCACAGGGTTCGAGCAGTACTTC